These 32 T cell receptor beta chains came from one sample sequenced in a study of prognosis after radiotherapy for stage I lung cancer. Multiplex PCR in two rounds served to amplify TCR beta CDR3 from genomic DNA. The use of primers specific to each TRBV and TRBJ gene characterized first-round PCR. Each CDR3 protein is one row after TCRdb ran MiXCR on the multiplex PCR reads. The sample shows 25,000 to 35,000 distinct CDR3 sequences, 40% to 55% of them seen only once. Sequences were derived from PBMCs, sampled before or after stereotactic body radiation therapy (not recorded which). The receptors here all came from a donor aged 50 or older with non-small cell lung cancer.

This clonotype came up many times. The chain couples TRBV7-2 to TRBJ1-1; possibly TRBD1 for D (6 bases). The CDR3 contains 13 residues. V was clipped by 3 bases and J by 6 bases, with 11 bases between them. Germline values: CDR1 SGHTA, CDR2 FQGNSA. In DNA form, the CDR3 reads TGTGCCAGCAGCTTTATACAGGGATCTGAAGCTTTCTTT. This gives the protein CASSFIQGSEAFF.

For this clonotype: This likely stems from a read error, as it lies one base from a far larger clone. The chain couples TRBV6-9 to TRBJ2-2; D uncertain. The CDR3 is made up of 13 amino acids. V was trimmed by 4 bases and J by 4 bases, leaving 7 bases between them. Germline V gene sequence: CDR1 MNHGY, CDR2 SVAAGI. The CDR3 region is CASSFSGTGELFF. DNA of the CDR3: TGTGCCAGCAGTTTTTCAGGCACCGGGGAGCTGTTTTTT.

This clonotype was counted ten times or more. This sequence joins TRBV3-1 and TRBJ1-4, with TRBD1 matching over 8 bases. V shed 3 bases and J 5 bases; nucleotides not matched to a gene: 5. Germline values: CDR1 LGHDT, CDR2 YNNKEL (reference sequence). CDR3 length: 15 residues. The CDR3 DNA is TGTGCCAGCAGCCAGCACGCAGGGGGCAATGAAAAACTGTTTTTT. It specifies CASSQHAGGNEKLFF. The whole variable domain, remainder taken from reference TRBV3-1 and TRBJ1-4, is DTAVSQTPKYLVTQMGNDKSIKCEQNLGHDTMYWYKQDSKKFLKIMFSYNNKELIINETVPNRFSPKSPDKAHLNLHINSLELGDSAVYFCASSQHAGGNEKLFFGSGTQLSVL.

This clonotype has a single count. The chain is built from TRBV12-3 or TRBV12-4 and TRBJ2-1; D is unresolved. V was cut by 5 bases and J by 4 bases, with 9 bases left in between. The CDR3 spans 13 residues. The CDR3 loop is CASSLLMYNEQFF. CDR3 in DNA: TGTGCCAGCAGTCTGCTTATGTACAATGAGCAGTTCTTC.

This clonotype occurred many times. The chain carries TRBV5-5 and TRBJ2-7; D call uncertain. This CDR3 region has 13 residues. CDR1 SGHKS and CDR2 YYEKEE come from the germline V gene (reference sequence). V lost 2 bases and J 2 bases, leaving 8 bases between the germline ends. The CDR3 here is CASSFIPAYEQYF. CDR3 coding DNA: TGTGCCAGCAGCTTTATACCGGCCTACGAGCAGTACTTC. The entire variable domain, with the rest obtained from reference TRBV5-5 and TRBJ2-7, is as follows: DAGVTQSPTHLIKTRGQQVTLRCSPISGHKSVSWYQQVLGQGPQFIFQYYEKEERGRGNFPDRFSARQFPNYSSELNVNALLLGDSALYLCASSFIPAYEQYFGPGTRLTVT.

This clonotype was seen ten or more times. The chain combines TRBV4-1 with TRBJ2-2; D is ambiguous. This CDR3 is built from 17 residues. Germline-derived CDR1 and CDR2 are MGHRA and YSYEKL. The V end lost 0 bases, the J end lost 0 bases, and 11 bases lay between the germline ends. CDR3 DNA sequence: TGCGCCAGCAGCCAAGAACCAGCGAACACGAACACCGGGGAGCTGTTTTTT. Protein product: CASSQEPANTNTGELFF.

This clonotype was seen many times. This may come from a read error, since a much larger clone is one base off. V is TRBV2 and J is TRBJ2-1, with 12 bases matching TRBD2. CDR3 length: 14 residues. Germline CDR1 reads SNHLY; CDR2 reads FYNNEI. The CDR3: CASSQGLAGNGQFF. The CDR3, as DNA: TGTGCCAGCAGCCAAGGACTAGCGGGGAATGGGCAGTTCTTC.

As regards this clonotype: A junction boundary mismatches the germline segment, possibly from a read error. J is TRBJ1-5 and V is TRBV7-2; D gene ambiguous. CDR3 length: 15 residues. The germline gives CDR1 SGHTA, CDR2 FQGNSA. CDR3 nucleotide sequence: TGTGCCAGCAGCTTGGGTGGGGATAGAAATCAGCCACAGCATTTT. Its protein is CASSLGGDRNQPQHF.

This chain's CDR3 is CASSLNGGLDQPQHF. The CDR3 region has the DNA TGTGCCAGCAGCCTCAACGGGGGCTTAGATCAGCCCCAGCATTTT. The chain carries TRBV2 and TRBJ1-5; D is possibly TRBD1 (6 bases). The CDR3 runs 15 residues. V dropped 6 bases and J dropped 5 bases, with 17 bases sitting between them. Germline V gene data show CDR1 as SNHLY and CDR2 as FYNNEI.

A remark on this clonotype: At one end, the junction sequence differs from germline, possibly due to a read error. The chain joins TRBV7-3 to TRBJ2-2; the D gene could be TRBD1 or TRBD2 (6 bases each). The CDR3 covers 17 residues. Germline V gene sequence: CDR1 SGHTA, CDR2 FQGTGA. The CDR3 nucleotides are TGTGCCAGCAGCCCGGGGGCTAGCTGGAGGTTCACCTGGGATCTGTTTTTT. Protein sequence: CASSPGASWRFTWDLFF.

J is TRBJ1-3 and V is TRBV20-1; D unresolved. This CDR3 comprises 15 residues. Trimming stripped 3 bases from V and 4 bases from J, with 16 bases between. Germline V gene sequence: CDR1 DFQATT, CDR2 SNEGSKA (reference sequence). The CDR3 sequence: CSASRRAFDGNTIYF. The CDR3 nucleotides read TGCAGTGCTAGCCGACGCGCATTTGACGGAAACACCATATATTTT.

The chain combines TRBV5-1 with TRBJ1-4; D gene uncertain. Trimming shortened V by 4 bases and J by 8 bases, and 21 bases separated the two germline ends. This CDR3 spans 16 amino acids. CDR1 and CDR2 from the germline V gene are SGHRS and YFSETQ. Here the CDR3 reads CASSPGVGYRGEKLFF. Written as DNA, the CDR3 is TGCGCCAGCAGCCCCGGGGTTGGGTACAGAGGCGAAAAACTGTTTTTT. Variable domain in full (rest from reference TRBV5-1 and TRBJ1-4): KAGVTQTPRYLIKTRGQQVTLSCSPISGHRSVSWYQQTPGQGLQFLFEYFSETQRNKGNFPGRFSGRQFSNSRSEMNVSTLELGDSALYLCASSPGVGYRGEKLFFGSGTQLSVL.

This clonotype qualifies as medium-sized (0.01 to 0.1%). V and J are TRBV6-4 and TRBJ1-6; a possible D gene is TRBD1 (5 bases). In germline, CDR1 is MRHNA, CDR2 SNTAGT. V lost 7 bases, J lost 7 bases, and 14 bases lay in between. There are 14 residues in the CDR3. CDR3: CASNPWGGNSPLHF. CDR3 in DNA: TGTGCCAGCAACCCCTGGGGGGGGAATTCACCCCTCCACTTT.

Concerning this clonotype: This likely came from a read error, as a far larger clone is one base away. The chain joins TRBV6-2 or TRBV6-3 to TRBJ1-2, with TRBD1 as a possible D gene (5 bases). Trimming took off 0 bases at V and 8 bases at J, with 25 bases between the two ends. The CDR3 contains 18 residues. Germline lookup yields CDR1 MNHEY and CDR2 SVGEGT. Here the CDR3 reads CASSYSRPGSSQGVGYTF. CDR3 bases: TGTGCCAGCAGTTACTCGAGGCCAGGGAGCAGCCAGGGTGTGGGCTACACCTTC.

Ten or more counts support this clonotype. The chain combines TRBV5-1 with TRBJ2-1; 14 bases map to TRBD2. The CDR3 runs to 16 residues. The ends lost 0 bases at V and 13 bases at J; junction bases unmatched: 9. CDR1 and CDR2 (germline): SGHRS, YFSETQ. As DNA, the CDR3 is TGCGCCAGCAGCTTGGCGACTAGCGGGAGGGCCCCCAAACAGTTCTTC. Protein product: CASSLATSGRAPKQFF.

This clonotype is labeled as medium-sized (0.01 to 0.1%). The CDR3 loop reads CASSFRDTYNEQFF. CDR3 in DNA: TGTGCCAGCAGCTTTAGGGACACCTACAATGAGCAGTTCTTC. The V call is TRBV11-2, the J call TRBJ2-1; D possibly corresponds to TRBD1 (6 bases). Germline loops: CDR1 SGHAT, CDR2 FQNNGV. V lost 3 bases and J lost 2, with 8 bases in between. This CDR3 is built from 14 residues. The full variable domain, its missing parts supplied by reference TRBV11-2 and TRBJ2-1, is EAGVAQSPRYKIIEKRQSVAFWCNPISGHATLYWYQQILGQGPKLLIQFQNNGVVDDSQLPKDRFSAERLKGVDSTLKIQPAKLEDSAVYLCASSFRDTYNEQFFGPGTRLTVL.

This clonotype appeared many times. The rearrangement links TRBV6-1 to TRBJ1-4; TRBD1 might be the D (6 bases). This CDR3 has 15 amino acids. V was shortened by 2 bases and J by 4 bases, with 11 bases between the two germline ends. The V gene's germline CDR1 is MNHNS and CDR2 SASEGT. The CDR3 loop is CASSEFQGINEKLFF. The CDR3, as DNA: TGTGCCAGCAGTGAATTCCAGGGGATTAATGAAAAACTGTTTTTT.

At least ten counts were recorded for this clonotype. The chain links TRBV2 to TRBJ1-6; TRBD1 matches at 10 bases. V lost 5 bases to trimming and J lost 6 bases; unmatched junction nucleotides: 1. This CDR3 region has 14 residues. Germline V gene lookup returns CDR1 SNHLY and CDR2 FYNNEI. The CDR3, as DNA: TGTGCCAGCAGTTGGGACAGGGGTAATTCACCCCTCCACTTT. This translates into CASSWDRGNSPLHF.

V gene TRBV5-1 combines with J gene TRBJ1-6; D call uncertain. Trimming cost V 0 bases and J 0 bases, with 10 bases left between them. The length of the CDR3 is 17 residues. Germline V gene lookup returns CDR1 SGHRS and CDR2 YFSETQ. CDR3 coding DNA: TGCGCCAGCAGCTTGGTGATGGGGAACTCCTATAATTCACCCCTCCACTTT. Translated, it gives CASSLVMGNSYNSPLHF.

Relative to its sample, this clonotype is medium-sized. V and J are TRBV6-1 and TRBJ2-1; 7 bases map to TRBD2. The V gene end was trimmed by 3 bases and the J gene end by 7 bases; junction bases not matched to a gene: 9. Germline loops: CDR1 MNHNS, CDR2 SASEGT. This CDR3 has 15 residues. CDR3 in amino acids: CASSESAGERNEQFF. CDR3 bases: TGTGCCAGCAGTGAGTCCGCGGGAGAGAGGAATGAGCAGTTCTTC.

The sample holds many counts of this clonotype. This sequence joins TRBV3-1 and TRBJ1-6; TRBD1 might be the D (5 bases). The CDR3 runs 17 residues. Germline V CDR1 and CDR2: LGHDT, YNNKEL (reference sequence). Trimming cost V 3 bases and J 9 bases, with 21 bases left between them. DNA for the CDR3: TGTGCCAGCAGCCATGCCACCGGGACCGCCTCTGTTTCACCCCTCCACTTT. Translation: CASSHATGTASVSPLHF. The full variable domain, its missing parts supplied by reference TRBV3-1 and TRBJ1-6, is DTAVSQTPKYLVTQMGNDKSIKCEQNLGHDTMYWYKQDSKKFLKIMFSYNNKELIINETVPNRFSPKSPDKAHLNLHINSLELGDSAVYFCASSHATGTASVSPLHFGNGTRLTVT.

The V gene is TRBV5-1, the J gene TRBJ2-1; 10 nucleotides match TRBD2. V dropped 2 bases and J dropped 9; count of bases not matched to a gene: 8. This CDR3 region has 15 residues. Looked up from germline, CDR1 is SGHRS and CDR2 is YFSETQ. DNA of the CDR3: TGCGCCAGCAGCTTTGTAGCGGGAGGTCCGAGTGAGCAGTTCTTC. Translation: CASSFVAGGPSEQFF.

CDR3 bases: TGTGCCAGTAGTGTGGCTTTTGGGCCGAACACCGGGGAGCTGTTTTTT. It is translated as CASSVAFGPNTGELFF. V gene TRBV4-2 combines with J gene TRBJ2-2; D uncertain. The CDR3 runs to 16 residues. Looked up from germline, CDR1 is LGHNA and CDR2 is YNFKEQ. The V end lost 9 bases, the J end lost 0 bases, and 17 bases lay between the germline ends.

The genes are TRBV28 and TRBJ1-2; D ambiguous. From germline, CDR1 is MDHEN and CDR2 SYDVKM. The V gene lost 4 bases and the J gene lost 1 base, with 16 bases spanning the gap. The CDR3 is 16 residues long. Here the CDR3 reads CASSSKGWENNYGYTF. In DNA form, the CDR3 reads TGTGCCAGCAGTTCAAAGGGCTGGGAGAATAACTATGGCTACACCTTC.

The table lists this clonotype with many counts. The chain links TRBV5-6 to TRBJ1-2; unclear D gene. This CDR3 region has 13 residues. Trimming shortened V by 0 bases and J by 4 bases, and 7 bases separated the two germline ends. Germline CDR1 and CDR2: SGHDT and YYEEEE. CDR3 nucleotide sequence: TGTGCCAGCAGCTTGGCCCGGACCTATGGCTACACCTTC. Protein sequence: CASSLARTYGYTF.

This clonotype has ten or more counts. The CDR3 nucleotides read TGTGCCAGAGGACCTGGGGCCAACGTCCTGACTTTC. This gives the protein CARGPGANVLTF. The chain carries TRBV2 and TRBJ2-6; D is unresolved. CDR3 length: 12 residues. Germline V lookup: CDR1 SNHLY, CDR2 FYNNEI. The V end lost 9 bases, the J end lost 2 bases, and 5 bases lay between the germline ends.

In this sample, this clonotype turned up many times. The J gene is TRBJ2-1, the V gene TRBV7-2; the D gene is possibly TRBD1 (7 bases). With 7 bases removed from V and 9 bases from J, the gap between germline ends came to 25 bases. The germline V gene encodes CDR1 SGHTA and CDR2 FQGNSA. This CDR3 spans 16 amino acids. The CDR3 DNA reads TGTGCCAGCACCGGGGGACCGGGACAGCGGTTCCTTGAGCAGTTCTTC. Protein product: CASTGGPGQRFLEQFF.

Sample share makes this clonotype medium-sized (0.01 to 0.1%). CDR3 region: CASGFASYEQYF. The DNA of the CDR3 is TGTGCCAGCGGTTTTGCGTCCTACGAGCAGTACTTC. The chain is built from TRBV6-1 and TRBJ2-7; D gene uncertain. This CDR3 spans 12 amino acids. The V end lost 8 bases, the J end lost 1 base, and 9 bases lay between the germline ends. Germline assignment: CDR1 MNHNS and CDR2 SASEGT.

In regard to this clonotype: A read error is possible here, since a much larger clone lies one base away. The chain is built from TRBV15 and TRBJ2-5, with 7 positions matching TRBD1. This CDR3 region has 15 residues. From germline, CDR1 is LNHNV and CDR2 YYDKDF (reference sequence). This CDR3 reads CAASRMDRTGETQYF. CDR3 coding DNA: TGTGCCGCCAGCAGGATGGACAGGACCGGTGAGACCCAGTACTTC.

By share, this clonotype ranks as medium-sized. The rearrangement joins TRBV3-1 to TRBJ2-7, with a weak D call TRBD2 (5 bases). The germline CDR1 and CDR2 sequences are LGHDT and YNNKEL (reference sequence). The ends were cut back, 4 bases at V and 3 bases at J, with 13 bases in the middle. The CDR3 loop spans 14 amino acids. The CDR3 coding sequence is TGTGCCAGCAGCCCCCTCTCGGGGAGCTACGAGCAGTACTTC. As protein: CASSPLSGSYEQYF.

This chain links TRBV27 with TRBJ2-7; 9 nucleotides align to TRBD2. CDR1 is MNHEY, CDR2 SMNVEV, per germline (reference sequence). The CDR3 covers 15 residues. Trimming took 5 bases from V and 4 from J; bases not matched to a gene: 9. The CDR3 sequence: CASSLLTSGDYEQYF. The CDR3 region has the DNA TGTGCCAGCAGTCTTCTGACTAGCGGAGATTACGAGCAGTACTTC.

This clonotype was seen many times. V is TRBV7-3 and J is TRBJ2-3; D gene ambiguous. CDR1 SGHTA and CDR2 FQGTGA come from the germline V gene. This CDR3 has 11 amino acids. Trimming took 2 bases from V and 11 from J, leaving 8 bases between them. The CDR3 nucleotides read TGTGCCAGCAGCTTAGATACTCAGCAGTATTTT. Translation: CASSLDTQQYF. Looking up the rest from reference TRBV7-3 and TRBJ2-3 gives the full variable domain: GAGVSQTPSNKVTEKGKYVELRCDPISGHTALYWYRQSLGQGPEFLIYFQGTGAADDSGLPNDRFFAVRPEGSVSTLKIQRTERGDSAVYLCASSLDTQQYFGPGTRLTVL.